What follows are 4 T cell receptor beta chains derived from one specimen sequenced in a study of T cell clonality in common variable immunodeficiency. Profiled with immunoSEQ multiplex PCR; TCRdb holds only in-frame clones, not every one. Listed for the sample are about 42,000 clones, none seen a single time. The sample was peripheral blood mononuclear cells. All receptors come from a person aged 18 to 69 in good health.

This clone was recorded at least ten times. The read is 3 residues too short to cover the CDR3 end, so that end is filled in from the germline J gene. This chain connects TRBV29-1 to TRBJ2-2, with 9 bases fitting TRBD2. This CDR3 spans 15 amino acids. Germline V lookup: CDR1 SQVTM, CDR2 ANQGSEA. The J segment lost 3 bases and the V segment lost 4 bases, leaving 6 bases of the junction unmatched. The covered CDR3 bases are TGCAGCGTTGGGCCGACTAGCGGATACACCGGGGAG. Its protein product is CSVGPTSGYTGE. In full, the CDR3 is CSVGPTSGYTGELFF.

This clone was seen ten or more times. The read is 3 residues too short to cover the CDR3 end, so that end is filled in from the germline J gene. The V gene is TRBV5-1, the J gene TRBJ2-3; 8 nucleotides match TRBD1. Germline CDR1 reads SGHRS; CDR2 reads YFSETQ. V trimming: 4 bases; J trimming: 0 bases; junction bases outside the gene matches: 7. The CDR3 is 16 amino acids. The CDR3 bases that were read are TGCGCCAGCAGCCCACAGGGGGGCGGGAGCACAGATACG. This translates into CASSPQGGGSTDT. The full-length CDR3 reads as CASSPQGGGSTDTQYF.

This clone occurred a few times. Coverage ceases 3 residues before the CDR3 finishes, and the germline J gene fills in the end. The chain couples TRBV10-1 to TRBJ2-7; D perhaps matches TRBD1 (6 bases). The CDR3 has 14 amino acids. Trimming took 5 bases from V and 5 from J, leaving 16 bases between them. Germline CDR1 and CDR2: WNHNN and SYGVQD (reference sequence). This chain's CDR3 is CASSSGTIGDEQYF. The sequenced part of the CDR3 DNA is TGCGCCAGCAGTTCCGGGACAATAGGCGACGAG.

The sample holds many counts of this clone. The read ends 3 residues shy of where the CDR3 ends; the end is completed using the germline J gene. The rearrangement uses TRBV7-9 and TRBJ2-3, with 8 nucleotides matching TRBD2. V dropped 5 bases and J dropped 2; count of bases not matched to a gene: 3. Germline V gives CDR1 SEHNR, CDR2 FQNEAQ (reference sequence). This CDR3 has 14 residues. Here the CDR3 reads CASSEGLATDTQYF. Partial CDR3 DNA: TGTGCCAGCAGCGAAGGACTAGCCACAGATACG.